Sequencing of this T cell receptor (beta chain) was carried out in a study of regulatory T cells in long-lasting Graves disease. For the study at large: Those Graves' patients who were newly diagnosed had been on antithyroid drugs under 3 months.

Germline V gene sequence: CDR1 SGHAT, CDR2 FQDESV (reference sequence). The CDR3 contains 15 residues. Trimming removed 5 bases from V and 5 bases from J, with 16 bases in between. The sample's time point: newly diagnosed GD, antithyroid drugs for less than 3 months. PBMC-derived RNA was used for the TCR library. Library construction for TCR beta used iRepertoire HTBI primers and Arm-PCR of CDR3 regions. Each CDR3 protein gets one entry after TCRdb re-called the multiplex PCR reads with MiXCR. This repertoire shows about 500,000 distinct CDR3 sequences, 15% to 20% found once; its top ten account for roughly an eighth. This clonotype was seen only a few times. Its specificity is not known. Study outcomes and limitations: Persistent patients shared 2,500 to 3,000 public clonotypes among themselves. Newly diagnosed patients shared fewer, at some 970.

This same sample was also part of a study on T cells in Graves' hyperthyroidism and ophthalmopathy.

V gene TRBV11-1 combines with J gene TRBJ2-1; the D gene could be TRBD1 or TRBD2 (7 bases each). Sequencing was performed on peripheral blood mononuclear cells (PBMCs), taken at new diagnosis, from a patient treated with antithyroid drugs. The receptor's source is a man aged 35 to 55 with Graves disease. Here the CDR3 reads CASSAGGGQNNEQFF. CDR3 in DNA: TGTGCCAGCAGCGCCGGCGGGGGACAGAACAATGAGCAGTTCTTC. Filled out from reference TRBV11-1 and TRBJ2-1, the complete variable domain reads EAEVAQSPRYKITEKSQAVAFWCDPISGHATLYWYRQILGQGPELLVQFQDESVVDDSQLPKDRFSAERLKGVDSTLKIQPAELGDSAMYLCASSAGGGQNNEQFFGPGTRLTVL.